What follows is one TCR beta chain and its context. The data derive from a study of OX40 agonist ivuxolimab in advanced cancers. Profiled with immunoSEQ multiplex PCR; TCRdb holds only in-frame clones, not every one. The sample carries 35,000 to 45,000 clones, 70% to 90% recorded once. The CDR3 loop spans 13 amino acids. The germline CDR1 and CDR2 sequences are MRHNA and SNTAGT. Trimming shortened V by 0 bases and J by 7 bases, and 8 bases separated the two germline ends. This material consisted of CD4+ or CD8+ T cells sorted from blood, taken in a trial of the OX40 agonist ivuxolimab. The chain recombines TRBV6-4 with TRBJ2-3, with a tentative D call TRBD2 (5 bases). The TCR originated in an adult with an advanced solid tumor such as melanoma, head and neck, liver or kidney cancer. The DNA of the CDR3 is TGTGCCAGCAGTGACTCGGGAGTGAATACGCAGTATTTT. It encodes CASSDSGVNTQYF.